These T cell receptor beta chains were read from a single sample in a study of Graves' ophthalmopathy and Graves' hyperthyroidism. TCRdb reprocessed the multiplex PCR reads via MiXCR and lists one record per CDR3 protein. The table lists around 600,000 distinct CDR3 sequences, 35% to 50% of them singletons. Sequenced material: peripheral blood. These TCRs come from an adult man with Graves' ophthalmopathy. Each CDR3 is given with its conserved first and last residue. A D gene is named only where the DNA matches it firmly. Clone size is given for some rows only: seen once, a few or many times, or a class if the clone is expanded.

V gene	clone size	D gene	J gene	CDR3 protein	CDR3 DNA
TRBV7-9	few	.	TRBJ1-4	CASSLSATFGPTNEKLFF	TGTGCCAGCAGCTTAAGCGCCACCTTCGGACCCACTAATGAAAAACTGTTTTTT
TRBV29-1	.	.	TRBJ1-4	CSVEETGTNEKLFF	TGCAGCGTTGAAGAGACCGGGACTAATGAAAAACTGTTTTTT
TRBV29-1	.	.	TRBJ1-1	CSQTRNTEAFF	TGCAGCCAAACACGGAACACTGAAGCTTTCTTT
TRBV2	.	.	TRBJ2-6	CASSSGGASFSGANVLTF	TGTGCCAGCAGTTCCGGAGGGGCTAGCTTCTCTGGGGCCAACGTCCTGACTTTC
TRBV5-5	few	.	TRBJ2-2	CASSHHGQTNTGELFF	TGTGCCAGCAGCCACCACGGGCAGACAAACACCGGGGAGCTGTTTTTT
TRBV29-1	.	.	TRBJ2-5	CSEGVQTQYF	TGCAGCGAGGGTGTTCAGACCCAGTACTTC
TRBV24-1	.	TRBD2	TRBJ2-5	CATGPSGTSKQETQYF	TGTGCCACCGGCCCCTCGGGGACTAGCAAACAAGAGACCCAGTACTTC
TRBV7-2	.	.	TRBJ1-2	CASSQDVWGTDLYGYTF	TGCGCCAGCAGCCAAGATGTTTGGGGGACGGATTTATATGGCTACACCTTC
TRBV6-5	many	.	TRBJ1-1	CASVPRGRPNTEAFF	TGTGCCAGCGTACCAAGAGGCAGACCTAACACTGAAGCTTTCTTT
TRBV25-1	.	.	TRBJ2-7	CASSGATWGRNYEHYF	TGTGCCAGCAGTGGCGCGACTTGGGGCCGAAACTACGAGCATTACTTC
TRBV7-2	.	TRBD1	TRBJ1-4	CASSRDRSYEKLFF	TGTGCCAGCAGCAGGGACAGGTCGTATGAAAAACTGTTTTTT
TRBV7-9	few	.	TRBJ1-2	CASSLGTRGGYTF	TGTGCCAGCAGCTTAGGGACGAGGGGTGGCTACACCTTC
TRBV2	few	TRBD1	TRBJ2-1	CASMWTGDPSEQFF	TGTGCCAGCATGTGGACAGGGGATCCCTCTGAGCAGTTCTTC
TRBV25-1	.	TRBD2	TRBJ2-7	CVSSELSGGMSYEQYF	TGTGTCAGCAGTGAACTTAGCGGGGGGATGTCGTACGAGCAGTACTTC
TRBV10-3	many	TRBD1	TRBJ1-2	CASSDLAGGDYGYTF	TGTGCCAGCAGTGACTTGGCAGGGGGCGACTATGGCTACACCTTC
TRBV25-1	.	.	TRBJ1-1	CASAGTMNTEAFF	TGTGCCAGCGCCGGGACTATGAACACTGAAGCTTTCTTT
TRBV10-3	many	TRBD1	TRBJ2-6	CADPGQGISSGANVLTF	TGTGCCGATCCCGGACAGGGGATTTCTTCTGGGGCCAACGTCCTGACTTTC
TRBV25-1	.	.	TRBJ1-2	CASSFYICSATQTGSNYGYTF	.
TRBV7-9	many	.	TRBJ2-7	CASSLDSPTFVEQYF	TGTGCCAGCAGCTTAGACAGCCCCACTTTTGTCGAGCAGTACTTC
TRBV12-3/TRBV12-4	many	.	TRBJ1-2	CAITEQGPYGYTF	TGTGCCATCACGGAGCAGGGCCCCTATGGCTACACCTTC
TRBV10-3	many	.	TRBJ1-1	CAISEKGGEAFF	TGTGCCATCAGTGAGAAGGGGGGGGAGGCTTTCTTT
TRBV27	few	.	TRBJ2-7	CATLAPKYF	TGTGCCACCCTGGCCCCAAAGTACTTC
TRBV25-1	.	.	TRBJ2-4	CASKGVSNIQYF	TGTGCCAGCAAGGGGGTGTCCAACATTCAGTACTTC
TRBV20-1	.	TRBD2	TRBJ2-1	CSASGGEGPYNEQFF	TGCAGTGCTAGCGGGGGGGAGGGCCCCTACAATGAGCAGTTCTTC
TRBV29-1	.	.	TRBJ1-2	CSVPREGDGPSGYTF	TGCAGCGTTCCACGGGAGGGGGACGGCCCTTCTGGCTACACCTTC
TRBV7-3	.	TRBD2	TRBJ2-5	CASSSGLVLETQYF	TGTGCCAGCAGCTCCGGACTAGTTTTAGAGACCCAGTACTTC
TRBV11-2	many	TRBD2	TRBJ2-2	CASSPGLANTGELFF	TGTGCCAGCAGCCCGGGACTAGCGAACACCGGGGAGCTGTTTTTT
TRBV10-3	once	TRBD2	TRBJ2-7	CAISARGTSGGYEQYF	TGTGCCATCAGTGCTAGAGGGACTAGCGGGGGCTACGAGCAGTACTTC
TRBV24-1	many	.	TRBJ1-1	CATSDPNTEAFF	TGTGCCACCAGTGATCCAAACACTGAAGCTTTCTTT